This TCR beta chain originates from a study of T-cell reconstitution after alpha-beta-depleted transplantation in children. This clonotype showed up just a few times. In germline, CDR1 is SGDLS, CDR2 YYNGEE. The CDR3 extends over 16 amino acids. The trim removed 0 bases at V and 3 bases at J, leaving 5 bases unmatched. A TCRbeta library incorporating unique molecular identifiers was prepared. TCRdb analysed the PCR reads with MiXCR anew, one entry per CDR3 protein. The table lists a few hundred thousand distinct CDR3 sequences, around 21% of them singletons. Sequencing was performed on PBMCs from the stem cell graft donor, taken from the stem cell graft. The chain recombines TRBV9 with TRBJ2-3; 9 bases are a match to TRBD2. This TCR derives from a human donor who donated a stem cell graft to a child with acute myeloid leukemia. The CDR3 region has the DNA TGTGCCAGCAGCGTAGGGTTAGCGGGAGCTACAGATACGCAGTATTTT. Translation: CASSVGLAGATDTQYF. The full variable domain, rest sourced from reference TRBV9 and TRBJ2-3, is DSGVTQTPKHLITATGQRVTLRCSPRSGDLSVYWYQQSLDQGLQFLIQYYNGEERAKGNILERFSAQQFPDLHSELNLSSLELGDSALYFCASSVGLAGATDTQYFGPGTRLTVL.